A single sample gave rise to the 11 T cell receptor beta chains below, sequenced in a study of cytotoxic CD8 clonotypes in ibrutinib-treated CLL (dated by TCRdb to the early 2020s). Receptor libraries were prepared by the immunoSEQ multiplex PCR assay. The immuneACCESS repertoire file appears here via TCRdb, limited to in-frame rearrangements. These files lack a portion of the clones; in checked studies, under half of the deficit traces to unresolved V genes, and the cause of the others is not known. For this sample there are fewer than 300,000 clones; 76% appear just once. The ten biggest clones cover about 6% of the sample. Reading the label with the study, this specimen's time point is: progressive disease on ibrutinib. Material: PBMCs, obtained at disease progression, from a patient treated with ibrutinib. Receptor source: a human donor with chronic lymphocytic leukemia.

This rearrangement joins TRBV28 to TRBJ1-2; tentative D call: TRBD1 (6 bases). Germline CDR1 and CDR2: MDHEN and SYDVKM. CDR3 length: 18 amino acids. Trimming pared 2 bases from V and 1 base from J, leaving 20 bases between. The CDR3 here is CASSLRGKIGIVNYGYTF. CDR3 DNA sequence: TGTGCCAGCAGTTTAAGGGGGAAGATTGGTATAGTTAACTATGGCTACACCTTC.

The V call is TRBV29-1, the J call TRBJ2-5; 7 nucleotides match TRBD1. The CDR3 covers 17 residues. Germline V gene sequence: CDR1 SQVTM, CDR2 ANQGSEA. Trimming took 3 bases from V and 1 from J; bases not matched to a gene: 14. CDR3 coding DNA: TGCAGCGTTGACGGTCTGGGGCAGGGGGACGGCCAAGAGACCCAGTACTTC. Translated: CSVDGLGQGDGQETQYF.

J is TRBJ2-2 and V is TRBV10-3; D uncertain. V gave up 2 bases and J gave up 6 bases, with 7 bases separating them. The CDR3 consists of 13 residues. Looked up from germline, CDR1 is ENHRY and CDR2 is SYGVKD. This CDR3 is CAISEQGAGELFF. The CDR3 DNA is TGTGCCATCAGTGAGCAAGGCGCCGGGGAGCTGTTTTTT.

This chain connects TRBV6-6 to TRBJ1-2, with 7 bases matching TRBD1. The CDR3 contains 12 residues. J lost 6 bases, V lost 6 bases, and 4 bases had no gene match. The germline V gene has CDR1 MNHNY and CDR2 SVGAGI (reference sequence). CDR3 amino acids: CASSSTGDGYTF. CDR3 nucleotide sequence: TGTGCCAGCAGCTCCACAGGGGATGGCTACACCTTC.

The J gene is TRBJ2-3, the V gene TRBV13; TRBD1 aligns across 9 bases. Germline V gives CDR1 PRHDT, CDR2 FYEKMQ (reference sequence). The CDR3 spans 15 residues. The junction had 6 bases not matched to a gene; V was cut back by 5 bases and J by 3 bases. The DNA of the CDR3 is TGTGCCAGCAGCCCACCGGGACAGGGAACAGATACGCAGTATTTT. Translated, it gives CASSPPGQGTDTQYF.

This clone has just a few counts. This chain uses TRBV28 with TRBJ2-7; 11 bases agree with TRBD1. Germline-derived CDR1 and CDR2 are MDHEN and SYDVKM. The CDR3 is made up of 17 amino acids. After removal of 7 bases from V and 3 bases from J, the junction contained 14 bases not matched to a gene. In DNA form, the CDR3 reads TGTGCCAGCACCTTTAGGGCCCCCGGGACAGGGGGCTACGAGCAGTACTTC. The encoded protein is CASTFRAPGTGGYEQYF.

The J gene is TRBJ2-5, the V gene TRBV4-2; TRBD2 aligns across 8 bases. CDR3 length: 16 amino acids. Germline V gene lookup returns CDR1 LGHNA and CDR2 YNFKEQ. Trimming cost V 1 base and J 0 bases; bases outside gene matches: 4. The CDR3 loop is CASSQGLRGDQETQYF. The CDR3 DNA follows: TGTGCCAGCAGCCAAGGGTTGCGGGGGGACCAAGAGACCCAGTACTTC.

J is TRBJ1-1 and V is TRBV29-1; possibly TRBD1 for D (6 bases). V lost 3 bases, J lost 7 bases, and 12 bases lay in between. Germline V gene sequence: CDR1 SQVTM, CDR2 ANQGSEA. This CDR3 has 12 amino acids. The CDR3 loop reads CSVDIQGSEAFF. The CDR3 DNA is TGCAGCGTTGACATACAGGGCAGTGAAGCTTTCTTT. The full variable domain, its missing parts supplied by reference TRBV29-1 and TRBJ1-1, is SAVISQKPSRDICQRGTSLTIQCQVDSQVTMMFWYRQQPGQSLTLIATANQGSEATYESGFVIDKFPISRPNLTFSTLTVSNMSPEDSSIYLCSVDIQGSEAFFGQGTRLTVV.

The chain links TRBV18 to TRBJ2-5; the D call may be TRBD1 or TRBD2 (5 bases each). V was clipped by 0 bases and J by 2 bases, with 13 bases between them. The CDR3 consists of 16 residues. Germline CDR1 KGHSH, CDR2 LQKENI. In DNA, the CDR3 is TGTGCCAGCTCACCACCTGGTGTGGGGGAACAAGAGACCCAGTACTTC. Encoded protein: CASSPPGVGEQETQYF.

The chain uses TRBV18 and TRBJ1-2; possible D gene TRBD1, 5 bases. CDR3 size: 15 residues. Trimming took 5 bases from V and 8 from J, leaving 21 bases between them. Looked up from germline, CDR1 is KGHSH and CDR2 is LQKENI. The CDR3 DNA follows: TGTGCCAGCTCAGACCACCGGGACCTAGTGGGGGGCTACACCTTC. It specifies CASSDHRDLVGGYTF. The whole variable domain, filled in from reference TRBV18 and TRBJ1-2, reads NAGVMQNPRHLVRRRGQEARLRCSPMKGHSHVYWYRQLPEEGLKFMVYLQKENIIDESGMPKERFSAEFPKEGPSILRIQQVVRGDSAAYFCASSDHRDLVGGYTFGSGTRLTVV.

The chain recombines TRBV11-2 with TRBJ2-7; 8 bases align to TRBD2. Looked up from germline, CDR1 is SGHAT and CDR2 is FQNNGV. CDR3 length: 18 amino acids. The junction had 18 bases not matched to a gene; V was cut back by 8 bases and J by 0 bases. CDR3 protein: CASGEWSGSPISSYEQYF. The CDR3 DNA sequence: TGTGCCAGCGGCGAGTGGAGCGGGAGTCCGATCAGCTCCTACGAGCAGTACTTC.